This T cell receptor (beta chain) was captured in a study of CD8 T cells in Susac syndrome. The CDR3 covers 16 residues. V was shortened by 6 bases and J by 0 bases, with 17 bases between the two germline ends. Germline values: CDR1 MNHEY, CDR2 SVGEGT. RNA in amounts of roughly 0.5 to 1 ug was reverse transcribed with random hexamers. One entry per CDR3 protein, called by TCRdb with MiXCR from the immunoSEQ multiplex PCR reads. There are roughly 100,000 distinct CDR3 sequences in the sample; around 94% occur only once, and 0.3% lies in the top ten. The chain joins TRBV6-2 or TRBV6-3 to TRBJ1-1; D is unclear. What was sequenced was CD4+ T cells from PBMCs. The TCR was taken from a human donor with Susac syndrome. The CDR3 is CASRAGRSDLNTEAFF. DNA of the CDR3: TGTGCCAGCAGGGCGGGCAGATCGGACTTGAACACTGAAGCTTTCTTT.